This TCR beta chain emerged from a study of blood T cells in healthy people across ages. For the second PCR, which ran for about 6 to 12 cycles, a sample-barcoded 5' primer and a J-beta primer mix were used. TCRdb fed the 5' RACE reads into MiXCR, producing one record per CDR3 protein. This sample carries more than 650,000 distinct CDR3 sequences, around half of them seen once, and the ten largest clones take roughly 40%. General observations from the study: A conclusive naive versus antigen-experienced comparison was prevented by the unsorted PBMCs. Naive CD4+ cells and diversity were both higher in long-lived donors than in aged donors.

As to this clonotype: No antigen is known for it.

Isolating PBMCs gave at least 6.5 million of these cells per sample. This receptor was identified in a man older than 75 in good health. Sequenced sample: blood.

The CDR3: CASSLGTGGSLREKLFF. As DNA, the CDR3 is TGTGCCAGCAGCTTAGGCACAGGGGGATCCCTGCGTGAAAAACTGTTTTTT. The V call is TRBV7-9, the J call TRBJ1-4, with 8 bases identical to TRBD1. Losses at the gene ends were 1 base for V and 7 bases for J; bases not matched to a gene: 11. CDR1 and CDR2 from the germline V gene are SEHNR and FQNEAQ (reference sequence). The CDR3 is 17 residues long.